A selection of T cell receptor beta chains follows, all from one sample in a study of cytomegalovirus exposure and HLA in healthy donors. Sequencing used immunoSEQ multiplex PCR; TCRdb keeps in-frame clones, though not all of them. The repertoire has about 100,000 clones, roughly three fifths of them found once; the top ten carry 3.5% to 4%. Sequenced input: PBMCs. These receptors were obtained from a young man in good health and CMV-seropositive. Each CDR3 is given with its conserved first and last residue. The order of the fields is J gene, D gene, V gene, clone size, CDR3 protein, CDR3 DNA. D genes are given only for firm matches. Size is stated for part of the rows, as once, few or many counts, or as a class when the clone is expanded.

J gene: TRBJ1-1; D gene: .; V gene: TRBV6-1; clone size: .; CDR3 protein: CAGREENTEAFF; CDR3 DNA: TGTGCCGGCAGGGAGGAGAACACTGAAGCTTTCTTT
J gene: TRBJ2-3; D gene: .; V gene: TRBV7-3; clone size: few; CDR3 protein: CASSSDRQRPDTQYF; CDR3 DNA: TGTGCCAGCAGCTCGGACAGACAGCGCCCGGATACGCAGTATTTT
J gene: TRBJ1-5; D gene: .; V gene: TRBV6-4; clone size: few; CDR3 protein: CASSERGGPPANQPQHF; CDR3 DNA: TGTGCCAGCAGTGAAAGGGGGGGTCCTCCCGCCAATCAGCCCCAGCATTTT
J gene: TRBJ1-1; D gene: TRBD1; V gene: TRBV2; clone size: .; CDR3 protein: CASGRTGETEAFF; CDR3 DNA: TGTGCCAGCGGAAGGACAGGGGAAACTGAAGCTTTCTTT
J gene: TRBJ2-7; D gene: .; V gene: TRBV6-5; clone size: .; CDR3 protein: CASSYYFGGPYEQYF; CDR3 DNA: TGTGCCAGCAGTTATTATTTTGGGGGCCCCTACGAGCAGTACTTC
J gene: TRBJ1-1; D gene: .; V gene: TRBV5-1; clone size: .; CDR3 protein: CASSSGQFLTEAFF; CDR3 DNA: TGCGCCAGCAGCAGCGGACAGTTCCTCACTGAAGCTTTCTTT
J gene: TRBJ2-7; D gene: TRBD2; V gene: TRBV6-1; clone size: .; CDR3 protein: CASSEWGAGAYEQYF; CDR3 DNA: TGTGCCAGCAGTGAATGGGGAGCGGGGGCTTACGAGCAGTACTTC
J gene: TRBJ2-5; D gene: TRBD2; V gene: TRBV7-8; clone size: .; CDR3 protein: CASSLGWASGAQETQYF; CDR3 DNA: TGTGCCAGCAGCTTAGGGTGGGCTAGCGGGGCTCAAGAGACCCAGTACTTC
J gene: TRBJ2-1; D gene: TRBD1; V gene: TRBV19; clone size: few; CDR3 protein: CASSRQGRGNEQFF; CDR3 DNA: TGTGCCAGTAGTAGACAGGGGAGAGGCAATGAGCAGTTCTTC
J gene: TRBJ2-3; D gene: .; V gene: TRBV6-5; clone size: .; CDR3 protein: CASSYGPEQGDTQYF; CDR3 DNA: TGTGCCAGCAGTTACGGGCCAGAGCAGGGGGATACGCAGTATTTT
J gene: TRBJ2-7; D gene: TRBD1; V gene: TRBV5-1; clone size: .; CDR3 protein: CASSLAGQSYEQYF; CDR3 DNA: TGCGCCAGCAGCTTGGCGGGACAGTCCTACGAGCAGTACTTC
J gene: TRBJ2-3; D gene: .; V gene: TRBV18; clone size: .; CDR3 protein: CASSLAGTDTQYF; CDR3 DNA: TGTGCCAGCTCACTGGCAGGGACAGATACGCAGTATTTT
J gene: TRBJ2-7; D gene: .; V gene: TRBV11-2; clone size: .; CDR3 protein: CASSLGQGHYEQYF; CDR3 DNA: TGTGCCAGCAGCTTAGGGCAGGGACACTACGAGCAGTACTTC
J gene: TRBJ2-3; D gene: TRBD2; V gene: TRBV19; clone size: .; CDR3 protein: CASSTSGGHGTQYF; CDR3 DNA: TGTGCCAGTAGTACTAGCGGGGGTCACGGTACGCAGTATTTT
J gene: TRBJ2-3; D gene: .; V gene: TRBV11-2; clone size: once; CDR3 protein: CASSLLAGKDTQYF; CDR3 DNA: TGTGCCAGCAGCTTATTGGCCGGGAAAGATACGCAGTATTTT
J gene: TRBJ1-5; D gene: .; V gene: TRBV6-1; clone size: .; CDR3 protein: CASRTSGNQPQHF; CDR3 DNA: TGTGCCAGCAGGACCTCGGGTAATCAGCCCCAGCATTTT
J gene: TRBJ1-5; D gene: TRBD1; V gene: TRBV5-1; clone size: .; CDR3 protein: CASSSGTGVNQPQHF; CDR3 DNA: TGCGCCAGCAGCTCCGGGACAGGGGTCAATCAGCCCCAGCATTTT
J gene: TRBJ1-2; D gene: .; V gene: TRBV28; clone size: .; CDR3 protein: CASSFGVANYGYTF; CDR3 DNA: TGTGCCAGCAGTTTCGGGGTGGCTAACTATGGCTACACCTTC
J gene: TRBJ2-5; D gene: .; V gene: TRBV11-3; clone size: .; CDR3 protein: CASRSSWGGETQYF; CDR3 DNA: TGTGCCAGCAGATCGAGTTGGGGAGGAGAGACCCAGTACTTC
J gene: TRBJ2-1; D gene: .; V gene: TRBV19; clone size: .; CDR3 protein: CASSIGHEQFF; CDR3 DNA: TGTGCCAGTAGTATAGGGCATGAGCAGTTCTTC
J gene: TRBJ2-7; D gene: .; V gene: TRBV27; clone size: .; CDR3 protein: CASSFSGTYEQYF; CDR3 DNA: TGTGCCAGCAGTTTCTCCGGGACTTACGAGCAGTACTTC
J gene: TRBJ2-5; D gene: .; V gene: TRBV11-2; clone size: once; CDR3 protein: CASSLARWETQYF; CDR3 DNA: TGTGCCAGCAGCTTAGCGCGCTGGGAGACCCAGTACTTC
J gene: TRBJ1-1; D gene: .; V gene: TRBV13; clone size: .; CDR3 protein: CASSIMIEYTEAFF; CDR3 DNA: TGTGCCAGCAGCATAATGATCGAGTACACTGAAGCTTTCTTT
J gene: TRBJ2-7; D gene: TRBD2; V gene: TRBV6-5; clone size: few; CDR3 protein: CASRTLASWEQYF; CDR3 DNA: TGTGCCAGCAGGACACTAGCGTCTTGGGAGCAGTACTTC